This T cell receptor (beta chain) was sequenced during a study of yellow fever vaccine responses in identical twins. This clonotype turned up a few times. One entry per CDR3 protein results from TCRdb running MiXCR on the RT-PCR reads. The sample lists 4,500 to 5,000 distinct CDR3 sequences; 65% to 80% were seen once. This CDR3 is 12 amino acids long. V was trimmed by 3 bases and J by 7 bases, leaving 7 bases between them. The germline CDR1 and CDR2 sequences are PRHDT and FYEKMQ (reference sequence). Sequences were derived from T cells from blood (PBMCs), unsorted or a sorted subset (not recorded which), sampled before or after yellow fever vaccination (not recorded which). This receptor was identified in a woman aged 18-29 years who received the yellow fever vaccine. The genes are TRBV13 and TRBJ2-1, with D possibly TRBD1 on 6 matching bases. The CDR3 nucleotides read TGTGCCAGCAGCTTGACAGGTAATGAGCAGTTCTTC. It encodes CASSLTGNEQFF.